The 7 T cell receptor beta chains presented below share a single source sample, sequenced in a study of T cell repertoires in ileal Crohn's disease. The data were produced by immunoSEQ multiplex PCR, yet TCRdb's version contains in-frame clones alone and is incomplete. In the table there are 3,500 to 5,000 clones, 78% of which are singletons. Stated time point: neoterminal ileum biopsy at postoperative endoscopy, about 6 months after surgery. Sample: ileal tissue. All receptors derive from an adult with Crohn's disease.

V usage is TRBV9 and J usage is TRBJ1-1; D call uncertain. The germline V and J ends were trimmed by 2 bases and 8 bases, with 7 bases remaining between them. This CDR3 is 11 amino acids long. Germline lookup yields CDR1 SGDLS and CDR2 YYNGEE. The DNA of the CDR3 is TGTGCCAGCAGCGTGGGAGAGGAAGCTTTCTTT. Residues: CASSVGEEAFF.

The chain recombines TRBV5-1 with TRBJ1-5; 9 bases align to TRBD1. With V trimmed by 0 bases and J by 4 bases, 2 bases remained unmatched. Germline CDR1 reads SGHRS; CDR2 reads YFSETQ. The CDR3 consists of 15 residues. CDR3 nucleotide sequence: TGCGCCAGCAGCTTGGATGGACAGGGGAATCAGCCCCAGCATTTT. This codes for CASSLDGQGNQPQHF.

The chain has TRBV5-1 and TRBJ2-7; 13 bases line up with TRBD2. Germline CDR1 and CDR2: SGHRS and YFSETQ. The CDR3 runs 15 residues. V lost 5 bases and J lost 3; bases outside the gene matches: 5. CDR3 amino acids: CASRLTSGGNYEQYF. In DNA form, the CDR3 reads TGCGCCAGCAGGCTGACTAGCGGGGGGAACTACGAGCAGTACTTC. Based on the CDR3 plus reference TRBV5-1 and TRBJ2-7, the full variable domain is KAGVTQTPRYLIKTRGQQVTLSCSPISGHRSVSWYQQTPGQGLQFLFEYFSETQRNKGNFPGRFSGRQFSNSRSEMNVSTLELGDSALYLCASRLTSGGNYEQYFGPGTRLTVT.

The J gene is TRBJ2-7, the V gene TRBV7-6, with D unresolved. Trimming removed 5 bases from V and 3 bases from J, with 5 bases in between. This CDR3 spans 11 amino acids. CDR1 and CDR2 (germline): SGHVS, FNYEAQ. The CDR3 nucleotides are TGTGCCAGCAGCCTCCGCTACGAGCAGTACTTC. Amino acid sequence: CASSLRYEQYF. Complete variable domain (other parts from reference TRBV7-6 and TRBJ2-7): GAGVSQSPRYKVTKRGQDVALRCDPISGHVSLYWYRQALGQGPEFLTYFNYEAQQDKSGLPNDRFSAERPEGSISTLTIQRTEQRDSAMYRCASSLRYEQYFGPGTRLTVT.

The V gene is TRBV18, the J gene TRBJ2-3; D call uncertain. CDR1 KGHSH and CDR2 LQKENI come from the germline V gene. Trimming left V 2 bases short and J 4 bases short, with 4 bases between. This CDR3 is built from 12 residues. The CDR3 region is CASSPEADTQYF. In DNA form, the CDR3 reads TGTGCCAGCTCACCAGAGGCAGATACGCAGTATTTT.

This chain connects TRBV7-2 to TRBJ1-5; 7 bases line up with TRBD1. The CDR3 runs to 15 residues. The trim removed 5 bases at V and 3 bases at J, leaving 7 bases unmatched. The germline V gene has CDR1 SGHTA and CDR2 FQGNSA. The DNA for the CDR3 is TGTGCCAGCAGCGCCCAGACAGGGATCAATCAGCCCCAGCATTTT. This sequence encodes CASSAQTGINQPQHF.

Only a few counts were recorded for this clone. The chain combines TRBV16 with TRBJ2-7; 12 nucleotides agree with TRBD1. The CDR3 is 14 amino acids. Looked up from germline, CDR1 is KGHSY and CDR2 is FQNENV. The V segment lost 5 bases and the J segment 6 bases; nucleotides outside the gene matches: 5. CDR3 protein: CASSSGTGGLEQYF. The CDR3, as DNA: TGTGCCAGCAGCTCCGGGACAGGGGGCCTCGAGCAGTACTTC.